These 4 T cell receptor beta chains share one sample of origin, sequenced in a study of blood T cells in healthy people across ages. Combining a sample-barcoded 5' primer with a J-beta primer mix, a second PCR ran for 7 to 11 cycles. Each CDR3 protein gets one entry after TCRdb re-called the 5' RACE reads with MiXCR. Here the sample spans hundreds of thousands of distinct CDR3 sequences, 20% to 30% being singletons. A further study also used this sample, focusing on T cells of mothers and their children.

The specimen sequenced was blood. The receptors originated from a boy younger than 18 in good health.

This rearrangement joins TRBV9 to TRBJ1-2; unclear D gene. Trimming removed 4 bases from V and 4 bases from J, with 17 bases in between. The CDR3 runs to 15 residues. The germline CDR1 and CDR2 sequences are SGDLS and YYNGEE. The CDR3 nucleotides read TGTGCCAGCAGCAAGACCCCCGACGTTAGCTATGGCTACACCTTC. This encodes CASSKTPDVSYGYTF. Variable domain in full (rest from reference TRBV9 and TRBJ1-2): DSGVTQTPKHLITATGQRVTLRCSPRSGDLSVYWYQQSLDQGLQFLIQYYNGEERAKGNILERFSAQQFPDLHSELNLSSLELGDSALYFCASSKTPDVSYGYTFGSGTRLTVV.

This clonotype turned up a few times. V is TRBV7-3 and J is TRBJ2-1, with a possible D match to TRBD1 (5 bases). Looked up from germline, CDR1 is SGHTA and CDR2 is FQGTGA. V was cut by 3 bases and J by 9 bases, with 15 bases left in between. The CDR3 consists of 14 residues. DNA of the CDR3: TGTGCCAGCAGCTTGGGGCCCCTAGTGGCTGAGCAGTTCTTC. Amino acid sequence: CASSLGPLVAEQFF.

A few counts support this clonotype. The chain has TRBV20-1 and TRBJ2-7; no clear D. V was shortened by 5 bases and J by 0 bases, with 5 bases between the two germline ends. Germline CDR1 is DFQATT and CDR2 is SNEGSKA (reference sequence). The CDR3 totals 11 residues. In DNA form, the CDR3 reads TGCAGTGCTTACAACTCCTACGAGCAGTACTTC. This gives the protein CSAYNSYEQYF.

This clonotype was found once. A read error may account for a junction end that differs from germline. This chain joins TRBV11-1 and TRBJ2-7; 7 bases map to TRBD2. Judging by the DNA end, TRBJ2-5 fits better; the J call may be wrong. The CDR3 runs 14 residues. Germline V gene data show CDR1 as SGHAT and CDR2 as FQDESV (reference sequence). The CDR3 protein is CACSRPGGTETQYF. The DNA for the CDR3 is TGTGCCTGCAGTCGCCCGGGGGGAACAGAGACCCAGTACTTC.